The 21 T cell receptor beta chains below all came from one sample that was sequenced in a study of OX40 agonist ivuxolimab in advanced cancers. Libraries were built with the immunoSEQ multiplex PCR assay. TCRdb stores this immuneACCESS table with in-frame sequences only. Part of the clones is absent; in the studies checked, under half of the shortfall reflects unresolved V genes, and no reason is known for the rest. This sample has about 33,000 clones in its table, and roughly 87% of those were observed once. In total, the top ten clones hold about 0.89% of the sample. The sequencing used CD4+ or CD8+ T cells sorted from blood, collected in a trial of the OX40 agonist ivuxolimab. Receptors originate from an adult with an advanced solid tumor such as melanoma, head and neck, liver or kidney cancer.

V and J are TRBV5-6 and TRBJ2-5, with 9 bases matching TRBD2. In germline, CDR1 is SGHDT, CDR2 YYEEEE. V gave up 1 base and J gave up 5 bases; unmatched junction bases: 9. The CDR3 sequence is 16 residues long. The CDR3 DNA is TGTGCCAGCAGCTTGCCGCGGGAGGGCCGGGGGGAGACCCAGTACTTC. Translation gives CASSLPREGRGETQYF.

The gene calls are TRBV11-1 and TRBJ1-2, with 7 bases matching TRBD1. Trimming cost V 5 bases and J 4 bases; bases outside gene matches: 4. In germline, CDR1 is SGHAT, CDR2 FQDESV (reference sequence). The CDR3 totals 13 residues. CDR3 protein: CASSPDRAYGYTF. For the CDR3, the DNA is TGTGCCAGCAGCCCAGACAGGGCCTATGGCTACACCTTC.

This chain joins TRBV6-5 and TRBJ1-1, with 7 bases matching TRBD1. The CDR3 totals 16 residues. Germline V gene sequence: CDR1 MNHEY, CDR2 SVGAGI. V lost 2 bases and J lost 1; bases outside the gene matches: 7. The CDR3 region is CASSYTFRQGNTEAFF. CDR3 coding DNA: TGTGCCAGCAGTTACACTTTCCGACAGGGGAACACTGAAGCTTTCTTT.

CDR3 bases: TGTGCCAGCAGCTTAGGCCAGGGGAGAGATAATTCACCCCTCCACTTT. This gives the protein CASSLGQGRDNSPLHF. The gene calls are TRBV7-9 and TRBJ1-6; possibly TRBD1 for D (6 bases). CDR3 size: 16 residues. Trimming removed 1 base at V and 5 bases at J, with 12 bases between. CDR1 is SEHNR, CDR2 FQNEAQ, per germline (reference sequence).

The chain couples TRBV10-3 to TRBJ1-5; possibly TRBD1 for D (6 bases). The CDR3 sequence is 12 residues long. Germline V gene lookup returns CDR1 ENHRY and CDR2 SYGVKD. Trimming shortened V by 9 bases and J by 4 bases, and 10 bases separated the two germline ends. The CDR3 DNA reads TGTGCCATTGGGACACCAAATCAGCCCCAGCATTTT. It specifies CAIGTPNQPQHF.

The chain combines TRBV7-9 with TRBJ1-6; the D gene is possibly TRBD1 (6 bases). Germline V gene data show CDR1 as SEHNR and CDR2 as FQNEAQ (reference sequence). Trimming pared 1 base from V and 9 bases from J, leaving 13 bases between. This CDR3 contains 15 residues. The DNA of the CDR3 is TGTGCCAGCAGCTTAGTACAGGGTGGTAGTTCACCCCTCCACTTT. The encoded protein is CASSLVQGGSSPLHF.

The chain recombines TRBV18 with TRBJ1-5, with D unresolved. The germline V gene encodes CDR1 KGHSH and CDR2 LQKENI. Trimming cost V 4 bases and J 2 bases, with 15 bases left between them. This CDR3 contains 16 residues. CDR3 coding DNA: TGTGCCAGCTCACTATCCTCCTGGAGGGGCAATCAGCCCCAGCATTTT. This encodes CASSLSSWRGNQPQHF. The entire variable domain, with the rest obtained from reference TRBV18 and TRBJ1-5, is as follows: NAGVMQNPRHLVRRRGQEARLRCSPMKGHSHVYWYRQLPEEGLKFMVYLQKENIIDESGMPKERFSAEFPKEGPSILRIQQVVRGDSAAYFCASSLSSWRGNQPQHFGDGTRLSIL.

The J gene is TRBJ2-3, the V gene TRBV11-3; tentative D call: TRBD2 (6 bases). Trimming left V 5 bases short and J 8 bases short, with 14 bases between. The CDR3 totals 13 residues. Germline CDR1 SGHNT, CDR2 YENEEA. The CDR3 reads CASSPRLGGTQYF. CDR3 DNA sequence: TGTGCCAGCAGCCCCCGCCTCGGGGGTACGCAGTATTTT.

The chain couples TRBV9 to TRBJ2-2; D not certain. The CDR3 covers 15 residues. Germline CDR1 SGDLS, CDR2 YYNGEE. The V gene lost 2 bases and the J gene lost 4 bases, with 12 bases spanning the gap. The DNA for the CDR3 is TGTGCCAGCAGCGTCCTTAAGGATGGCACCGGGGAGCTGTTTTTT. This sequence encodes CASSVLKDGTGELFF.

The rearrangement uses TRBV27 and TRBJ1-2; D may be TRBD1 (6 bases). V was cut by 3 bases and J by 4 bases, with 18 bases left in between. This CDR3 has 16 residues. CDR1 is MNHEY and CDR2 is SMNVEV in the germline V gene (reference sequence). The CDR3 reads CASSLNQEGTPYGYTF. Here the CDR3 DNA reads TGTGCCAGCAGTTTGAACCAAGAAGGGACACCCTATGGCTACACCTTC.

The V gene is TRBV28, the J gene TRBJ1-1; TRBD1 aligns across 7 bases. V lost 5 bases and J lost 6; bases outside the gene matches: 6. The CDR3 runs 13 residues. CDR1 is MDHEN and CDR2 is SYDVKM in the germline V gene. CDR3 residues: CASSTTGVPEAFF. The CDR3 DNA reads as TGTGCCAGCAGTACAACAGGGGTCCCTGAAGCTTTCTTT.

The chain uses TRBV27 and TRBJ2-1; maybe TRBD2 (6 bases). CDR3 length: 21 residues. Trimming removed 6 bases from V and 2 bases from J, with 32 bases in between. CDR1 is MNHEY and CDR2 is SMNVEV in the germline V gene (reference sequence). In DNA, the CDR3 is TGTGCCAGCAGCCGGGCGCGTCGCGTGGGGCTAGCGCCCGAAACCTACAATGAGCAGTTCTTC. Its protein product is CASSRARRVGLAPETYNEQFF.

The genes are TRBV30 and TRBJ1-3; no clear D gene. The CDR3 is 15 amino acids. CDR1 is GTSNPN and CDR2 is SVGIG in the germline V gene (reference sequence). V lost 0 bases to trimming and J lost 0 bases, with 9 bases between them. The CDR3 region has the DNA TGTGCCTGGAGTGTTGGAGGTGGCTCTGGAAACACCATATATTTT. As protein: CAWSVGGGSGNTIYF.

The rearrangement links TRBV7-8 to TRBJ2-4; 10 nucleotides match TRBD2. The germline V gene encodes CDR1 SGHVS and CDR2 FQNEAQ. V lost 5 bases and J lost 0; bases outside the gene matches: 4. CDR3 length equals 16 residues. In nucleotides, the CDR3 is TGTGCCAGCAGCCAGGGACTAGCGATAGCCAAAAACATTCAGTACTTC. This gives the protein CASSQGLAIAKNIQYF.

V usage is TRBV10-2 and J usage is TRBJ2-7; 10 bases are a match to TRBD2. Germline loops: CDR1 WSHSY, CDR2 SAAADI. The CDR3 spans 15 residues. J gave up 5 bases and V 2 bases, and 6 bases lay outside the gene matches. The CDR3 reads CASSERGLAINEQYF. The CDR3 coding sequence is TGCGCCAGCAGTGAGCGGGGACTAGCGATCAACGAGCAGTACTTC.

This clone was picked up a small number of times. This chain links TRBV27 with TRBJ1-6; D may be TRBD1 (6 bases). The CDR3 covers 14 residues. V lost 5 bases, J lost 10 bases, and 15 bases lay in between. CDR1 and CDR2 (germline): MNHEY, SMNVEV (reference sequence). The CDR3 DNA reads TGTGCCAGCAGTCAAACAGGGTGGCGATCACCCCTCCACTTT. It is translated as CASSQTGWRSPLHF.

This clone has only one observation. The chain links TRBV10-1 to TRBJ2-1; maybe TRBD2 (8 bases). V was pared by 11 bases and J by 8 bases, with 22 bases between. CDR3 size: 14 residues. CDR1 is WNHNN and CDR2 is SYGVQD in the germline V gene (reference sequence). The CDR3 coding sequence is TGCGCCCCAAGAGGGGGCGGGAGGAGGGATGAGCAGTTCTTC. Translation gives CAPRGGGRRDEQFF.

CDR3 bases: TGTGCCAGCAGTGACTCTAACTATGGCTACACCTTC. The encoded protein is CASSDSNYGYTF. The rearrangement joins TRBV28 to TRBJ1-2; D ambiguous. Germline V gene sequence: CDR1 MDHEN, CDR2 SYDVKM. The CDR3 totals 12 residues. V lost 5 bases and J lost 0, with 4 bases in between.

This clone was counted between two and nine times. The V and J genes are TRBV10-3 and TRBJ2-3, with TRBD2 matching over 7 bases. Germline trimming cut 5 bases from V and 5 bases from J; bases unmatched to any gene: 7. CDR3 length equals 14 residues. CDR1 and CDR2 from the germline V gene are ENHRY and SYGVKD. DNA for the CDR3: TGTGCCATCAGTCCCAGCGGGGTAAAAGATACGCAGTATTTT. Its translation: CAISPSGVKDTQYF.

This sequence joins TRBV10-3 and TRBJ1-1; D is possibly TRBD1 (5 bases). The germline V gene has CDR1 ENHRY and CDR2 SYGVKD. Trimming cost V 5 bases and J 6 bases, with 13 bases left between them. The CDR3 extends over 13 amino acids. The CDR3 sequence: CAISTGGGPEAFF. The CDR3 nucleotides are TGTGCCATCAGTACAGGTGGGGGTCCTGAAGCTTTCTTT.

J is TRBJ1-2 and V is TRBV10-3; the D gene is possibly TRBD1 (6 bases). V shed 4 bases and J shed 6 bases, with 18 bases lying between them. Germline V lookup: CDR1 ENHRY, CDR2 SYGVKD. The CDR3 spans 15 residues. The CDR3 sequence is CAISGPKRGADGYTF. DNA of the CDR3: TGTGCCATCAGTGGGCCTAAGAGGGGGGCGGATGGCTACACCTTC.